This is a list of T cell receptor beta chains from one sample in a study of blood T cell repertoires in COVID-19. TCRdb's copy holds only in-frame clones and misses some; the assay was immunoSEQ multiplex PCR. Seen here are some 270,000 clones, about 90% observed once, and the top ten hold about 4%. What was sequenced was PBMCs or T cells enriched from blood (not recorded which). Every receptor here comes from a woman aged 25 to 39 with acute COVID-19. The CDR3 runs from the conserved cysteine through the conserved F or W. A D gene is named only where the DNA matches it firmly. Clone size appears in some rows only: once, few, many, or a class for an expanded clone.

- TRBJ2-7 - TRBV4-3 TGCGCCAGCAGCCAAGGTAGCGGATACGAGCAGTACTTC CASSQGSGYEQYF
- TRBJ2-1 - TRBV10-3 TGTGCCACGACACTTAATTCCTACAATGAGCAGTTCTTC CATTLNSYNEQFF
- TRBJ1-5 - TRBV4-3 TGCGCCAGCAGCCAAGATGGGTTGGGGGCGCGGCAGCCCCAGCATTTT CASSQDGLGARQPQHF
- TRBJ1-2 - TRBV11-1 TGTGCCAGCAGCTCGGCTGACGGACTTAACTATGGCTACACCTTC CASSSADGLNYGYTF
- TRBJ2-7 TRBD1 TRBV6-5 TGTGCCAGCAACTCGTCCCCAGGGGGCGACGAGCAGTACTTC CASNSSPGGDEQYF
- TRBJ1-4 TRBD1 TRBV28 TGTGCCAGCAGGATTGGACAGGGTAGGAATGAAAAACTGTTTTTT CASRIGQGRNEKLFF
- TRBJ2-7 TRBD2 TRBV7-2 TGTGCCAGCGGGTTCGGGGGGGTAGGAGGTTCCGAGCAGTACTTC CASGFGGVGGSEQYF
- TRBJ2-3 TRBD2 TRBV7-9 TGTGCCAGCAGCTCCCCGGCGACTAGCGGGTCTAGCACAGATACGCAGTATTTT CASSSPATSGSSTDTQYF
- TRBJ1-5 TRBD1 TRBV10-3 TGTGCCATCAGTGACCCGGGACAGGGGGACAATCAGCCCCAGCATTTT CAISDPGQGDNQPQHF
- TRBJ2-2 - TRBV6-5 TGTGCCAGCAGCCAGATTGGCACCGGGGAGCTGTTTTTT CASSQIGTGELFF
- TRBJ2-1 - TRBV7-6 TGTGCCAGCAGCCTCCCGGGACTGGGAGACAATGAGCAGTTCTTC CASSLPGLGDNEQFF
- TRBJ1-2 - TRBV28 TGTGCCAGCAGTTCTACAGCCTTCTATGGCTACACCTTC CASSSTAFYGYTF
- TRBJ1-5 TRBD1 TRBV27 TGTGCCAGCAGTCGGACAGGAAATAGCAATCAGCCCCAGCATTTT CASSRTGNSNQPQHF
- TRBJ2-3 TRBD2 TRBV7-2 TGTGCCAGCAGCTTAGATAGCGGAGGCGGGAGGCAGGGAGATACGCAGTATTTT CASSLDSGGGRQGDTQYF
- TRBJ2-7 TRBD2 TRBV28 TGTGCCAGCAGAACCGGGACTAGCGGCTACGAGCAGTACTTC CASRTGTSGYEQYF
- TRBJ2-1 TRBD2 TRBV18 TGTGCCAGCTCACCGAAGGAACTAGCGGGAGGTGAGCAGTTCTTC CASSPKELAGGEQFF
- TRBJ1-1 - TRBV12-3/TRBV12-4 TGTGCCAGCAGTTTACAGGGATACACTGAAGCTTTCTTT CASSLQGYTEAFF
- TRBJ2-3 TRBD2 TRBV7-6 TGTGCCAGCAGCTTACGACTAGCGGGGTCGTCGGGGGATACGCAGTATTTT CASSLRLAGSSGDTQYF
- TRBJ1-4 TRBD1 TRBV4-3 TGCGCCAGCAGCCAAGAGCCAGGGGGCCTCGAAACTAATGAAAAACTGTTTTTT CASSQEPGGLETNEKLFF
once TRBJ2-7 - TRBV3-1/TRBV3-2 TGTGCCAGCAGCCAAGATGGGCTAGCCTTCTTTTGGGAGCAGTACTTC CASSQDGLAFFWEQYF
- TRBJ1-5 - TRBV19 TGTGCCAGTAGTACCAGGATTGTGTGGCATTTT CASSTRIVWHF
- TRBJ2-7 - TRBV4-1 TGCGCCAGCAGCCAAGATAAGGTAGAGGCAATCTACGAGCAGTACTTC CASSQDKVEAIYEQYF
- TRBJ1-5 - TRBV7-2 TGTGCCAGCAGCTTAGCGTCGGTCAATCAGCCCCAGCATTTT CASSLASVNQPQHF